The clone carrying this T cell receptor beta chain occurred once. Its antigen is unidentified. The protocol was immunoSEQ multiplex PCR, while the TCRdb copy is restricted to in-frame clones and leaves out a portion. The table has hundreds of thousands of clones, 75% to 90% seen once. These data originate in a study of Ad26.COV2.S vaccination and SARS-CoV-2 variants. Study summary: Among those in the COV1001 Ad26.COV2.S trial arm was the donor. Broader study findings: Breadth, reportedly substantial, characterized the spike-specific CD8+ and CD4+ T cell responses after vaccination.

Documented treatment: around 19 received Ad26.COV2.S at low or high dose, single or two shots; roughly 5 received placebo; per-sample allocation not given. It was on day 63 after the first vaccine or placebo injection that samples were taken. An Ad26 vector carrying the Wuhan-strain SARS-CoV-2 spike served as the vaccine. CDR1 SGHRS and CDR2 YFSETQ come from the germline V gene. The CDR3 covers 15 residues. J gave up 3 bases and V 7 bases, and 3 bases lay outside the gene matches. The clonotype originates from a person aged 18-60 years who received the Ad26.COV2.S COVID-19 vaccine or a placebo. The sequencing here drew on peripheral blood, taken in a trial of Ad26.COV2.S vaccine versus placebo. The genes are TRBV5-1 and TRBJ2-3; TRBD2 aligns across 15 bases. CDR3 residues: CASSGLAGGTDTQYF. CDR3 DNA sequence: TGCGCCAGCTCCGGACTAGCGGGAGGGACAGATACGCAGTATTTT.